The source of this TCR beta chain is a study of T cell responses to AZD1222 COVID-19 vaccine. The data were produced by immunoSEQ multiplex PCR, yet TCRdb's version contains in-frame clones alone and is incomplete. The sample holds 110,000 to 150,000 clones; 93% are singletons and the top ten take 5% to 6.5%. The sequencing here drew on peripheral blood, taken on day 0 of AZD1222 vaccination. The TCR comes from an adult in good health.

DNA for the CDR3: TGTGCCAGCAGCTTATATTTAGACTCCATCTCTGGAAACACCATATATTTT. Protein sequence: CASSLYLDSISGNTIYF. The chain employs TRBV7-2 and TRBJ1-3; D gene ambiguous. The germline CDR1 and CDR2 sequences are SGHTA and FQGNSA. V was cut by 2 bases and J by 0 bases, with 14 bases left in between. This CDR3 spans 17 amino acids.